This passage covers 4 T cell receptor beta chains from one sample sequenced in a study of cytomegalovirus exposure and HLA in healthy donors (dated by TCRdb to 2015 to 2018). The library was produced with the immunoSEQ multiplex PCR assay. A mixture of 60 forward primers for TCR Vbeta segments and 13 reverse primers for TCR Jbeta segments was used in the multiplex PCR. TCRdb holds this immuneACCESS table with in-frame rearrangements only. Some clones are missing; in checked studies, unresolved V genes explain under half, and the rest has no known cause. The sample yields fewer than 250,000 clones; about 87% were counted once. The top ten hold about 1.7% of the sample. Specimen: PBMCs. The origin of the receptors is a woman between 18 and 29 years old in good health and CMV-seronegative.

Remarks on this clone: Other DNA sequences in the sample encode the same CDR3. CDR3 protein: CASDGASGNYNEQFF. As DNA, the CDR3 is TGTGCCAGCGACGGAGCTAGCGGGAACTACAATGAGCAGTTCTTC. The chain has TRBV9 and TRBJ2-1; 9 bases agree with TRBD2. The CDR3 runs 15 residues. V gave up 7 bases and J gave up 3 bases; unmatched junction bases: 8. Germline V gives CDR1 SGDLS, CDR2 YYNGEE.

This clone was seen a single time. The chain's CDR3 is CASSLVQGPDTQYF. The CDR3 DNA is TGTGCCAGCAGCTTAGTCCAGGGTCCAGATACGCAGTATTTT. The rearrangement joins TRBV7-9 to TRBJ2-3, with D perhaps TRBD1 (5 bases). Trimming pared 1 base from V and 4 bases from J, leaving 9 bases between. Germline V gives CDR1 SEHNR, CDR2 FQNEAQ (reference sequence). This CDR3 region has 14 residues.

CDR3 sequence reads: CASSLAMARQGYNSPLHF. The CDR3, as DNA: TGTGCCAGCAGCTTAGCGATGGCCCGACAGGGCTATAATTCACCCCTCCACTTT. The chain links TRBV7-9 to TRBJ1-6; 7 bases match TRBD1. Germline CDR1 reads SEHNR; CDR2 reads FQNEAQ (reference sequence). The CDR3 is made up of 18 amino acids. Germline trimming cut 0 bases from V and 3 bases from J; bases unmatched to any gene: 8.

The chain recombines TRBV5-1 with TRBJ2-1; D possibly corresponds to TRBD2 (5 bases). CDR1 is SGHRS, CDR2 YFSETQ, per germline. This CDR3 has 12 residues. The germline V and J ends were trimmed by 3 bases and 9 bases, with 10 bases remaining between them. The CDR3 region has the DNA TGCGCCAGCAGCTCGACGGAGGTTGAGCAGTTCTTC. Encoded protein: CASSSTEVEQFF.